This TCR beta chain derives from a study of shared T cell receptors in the human thymus. The CDR3 sequence is 17 residues long. Germline CDR1 reads SQVTM; CDR2 reads ANQGSEA. V was clipped by 1 base and J by 9 bases, with 27 bases between them. Libraries were prepared by immunoSEQ multiplex PCR; TCRdb keeps only in-frame clonotypes and omits some of them. Among about 380,000 clones, over 90% were seen once, and the ten largest hold 0.015% to 0.025%. This rearrangement joins TRBV29-1 to TRBJ2-5; D tentatively reads TRBD1 or TRBD2 (6 bases each). This TCR was sampled from a human donor. The sequenced sample was thymocytes. The CDR3 coding sequence is TGCAGCGTTGAAGGGCTTGGTGGGGGGCGCCGAAAGGATTCCCAGTACTTC. Translating gives CSVEGLGGGRRKDSQYF.